The 9 T cell receptor beta chains presented below share a single source sample, sequenced in a study of blood T cell repertoires in COVID-19. Some clones are missing from TCRdb's copy, which holds only in-frame ones; the method was immunoSEQ multiplex PCR. Among about 270,000 clones, 81% were seen once, and the ten largest hold 2.5% to 3%. Sequencing used peripheral blood. Receptor source: a woman aged 60 to 75 with active or convalescent COVID-19.

CDR3 coding DNA: TGTGCCACCAGCAGGGACAGGGCAAAAGATACGCAGTATTTT. Translated: CATSRDRAKDTQYF. The gene calls are TRBV15 and TRBJ2-3, with 8 bases fitting TRBD1. Unmatched junction bases numbered 4, after V lost 3 bases and J lost 5 bases. Germline CDR1 reads LNHNV; CDR2 reads YYDKDF (reference sequence). CDR3 size: 14 residues. Together with reference TRBV15 and TRBJ2-3, the CDR3 gives the full variable domain: DAMVIQNPRYQVTQFGKPVTLSCSQTLNHNVMYWYQQKSSQAPKLLFHYYDKDFNNEADTPDNFQSRRPNTSFCFLDIRSPGLGDTAMYLCATSRDRAKDTQYFGPGTRLTVL.

This chain uses TRBV7-3 with TRBJ2-5; D is uncertain. V lost 1 base to trimming and J lost 2 bases, with 5 bases between them. The CDR3 is 13 residues long. Germline CDR1 reads SGHTA; CDR2 reads FQGTGA. The CDR3 DNA sequence: TGTGCCAGCAGCTTAAGCAGTCAAGAGACCCAGTACTTC. Encoded protein: CASSLSSQETQYF. Filled out from reference TRBV7-3 and TRBJ2-5, the complete variable domain reads GAGVSQTPSNKVTEKGKYVELRCDPISGHTALYWYRQSLGQGPEFLIYFQGTGAADDSGLPNDRFFAVRPEGSVSTLKIQRTERGDSAVYLCASSLSSQETQYFGPGTRLLVL.

The CDR3 here is CASSQGTSGVLETQYF. The DNA of the CDR3 is TGTGCCAGCAGCCAAGGGACTAGCGGGGTTCTAGAGACCCAGTACTTC. This chain links TRBV11-3 with TRBJ2-5; 13 nucleotides match TRBD2. CDR1 and CDR2 (germline): SGHNT, YENEEA. This CDR3 comprises 16 residues. The ends lost 5 bases at V and 4 bases at J; junction bases unmatched: 7.

This chain connects TRBV5-1 to TRBJ2-7; 8 bases agree with TRBD1. Germline values: CDR1 SGHRS, CDR2 YFSETQ. The V gene end was trimmed by 0 bases and the J gene end by 2 bases; junction bases not matched to a gene: 10. This CDR3 is 17 amino acids long. The CDR3 DNA follows: TGCGCCAGCAGCTTGGTTTTCCCGGACAGGGCCCCCTACGAGCAGTACTTC. It is translated as CASSLVFPDRAPYEQYF.

For the CDR3, the DNA is TGTGCCAGCAGCGGCGCGGGGGCTAGCCAAGAGACCCAGTACTTC. It is translated as CASSGAGASQETQYF. J is TRBJ2-5 and V is TRBV2; D is perhaps TRBD2 (7 bases). The germline V and J ends were trimmed by 6 bases and 1 base, with 15 bases remaining between them. The CDR3 loop spans 15 amino acids. The germline gives CDR1 SNHLY, CDR2 FYNNEI. The full variable domain, with the rest looked up from reference TRBV2 and TRBJ2-5, is EPEVTQTPSHQVTQMGQEVILRCVPISNHLYFYWYRQILGQKVEFLVSFYNNEISEKSEIFDDQFSVERPDGSNFTLKIRSTKLEDSAMYFCASSGAGASQETQYFGPGTRLLVL.

The genes are TRBV18 and TRBJ2-2, with TRBD2 identical over 7 bases. Germline V lookup: CDR1 KGHSH, CDR2 LQKENI. V lost 2 bases and J lost 1; bases outside the gene matches: 4. The CDR3 contains 16 residues. The CDR3 bases are TGTGCCAGCTCACCAGAGGCTAGCGGGAACACCGGGGAGCTGTTTTTT. Its protein product is CASSPEASGNTGELFF.

The V gene is TRBV10-3, the J gene TRBJ2-4, with D possibly being TRBD1 (5 bases). Deletions cut 10 bases from V and 0 bases from J, with 13 bases between. The CDR3 is made up of 14 amino acids. Germline values: CDR1 ENHRY, CDR2 SYGVKD. CDR3 sequence reads: CATRQFQAKNIQYF. The CDR3 coding sequence is TGTGCCACCCGACAGTTTCAAGCCAAAAACATTCAGTACTTC.

This clone was detected only once. J is TRBJ2-5 and V is TRBV5-8; 9 bases line up with TRBD2. Germline trimming cut 5 bases from V and 4 bases from J; bases unmatched to any gene: 3. CDR3 length: 13 residues. Germline lookup yields CDR1 SGHTS and CDR2 YDEGEE. The CDR3 loop is CASRFSGGETQYF. The DNA for the CDR3 is TGTGCCAGCAGGTTTAGCGGGGGAGAGACCCAGTACTTC.

This clone was seen more than once but under ten times. The genes are TRBV28 and TRBJ1-2; 8 bases agree with TRBD1. The CDR3 contains 15 residues. Germline V CDR1 and CDR2: MDHEN, SYDVKM. V lost 6 bases and J lost 4; bases outside the gene matches: 10. The CDR3 region has the DNA TGTGCCAGCAGACCCCGGGACAGGTCTTTCTATGGCTACACCTTC. Translation gives CASRPRDRSFYGYTF.